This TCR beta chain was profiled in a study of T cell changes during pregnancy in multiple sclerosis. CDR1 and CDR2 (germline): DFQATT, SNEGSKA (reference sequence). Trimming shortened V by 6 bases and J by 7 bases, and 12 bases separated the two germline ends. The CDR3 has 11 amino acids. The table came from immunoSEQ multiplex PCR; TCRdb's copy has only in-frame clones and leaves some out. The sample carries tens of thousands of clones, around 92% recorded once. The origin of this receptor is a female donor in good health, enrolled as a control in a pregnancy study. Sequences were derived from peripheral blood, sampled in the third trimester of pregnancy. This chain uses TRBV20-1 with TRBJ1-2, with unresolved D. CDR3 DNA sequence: TGCAGTGCGCCAGGAAACACTGGCTACACCTTC. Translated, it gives CSAPGNTGYTF.